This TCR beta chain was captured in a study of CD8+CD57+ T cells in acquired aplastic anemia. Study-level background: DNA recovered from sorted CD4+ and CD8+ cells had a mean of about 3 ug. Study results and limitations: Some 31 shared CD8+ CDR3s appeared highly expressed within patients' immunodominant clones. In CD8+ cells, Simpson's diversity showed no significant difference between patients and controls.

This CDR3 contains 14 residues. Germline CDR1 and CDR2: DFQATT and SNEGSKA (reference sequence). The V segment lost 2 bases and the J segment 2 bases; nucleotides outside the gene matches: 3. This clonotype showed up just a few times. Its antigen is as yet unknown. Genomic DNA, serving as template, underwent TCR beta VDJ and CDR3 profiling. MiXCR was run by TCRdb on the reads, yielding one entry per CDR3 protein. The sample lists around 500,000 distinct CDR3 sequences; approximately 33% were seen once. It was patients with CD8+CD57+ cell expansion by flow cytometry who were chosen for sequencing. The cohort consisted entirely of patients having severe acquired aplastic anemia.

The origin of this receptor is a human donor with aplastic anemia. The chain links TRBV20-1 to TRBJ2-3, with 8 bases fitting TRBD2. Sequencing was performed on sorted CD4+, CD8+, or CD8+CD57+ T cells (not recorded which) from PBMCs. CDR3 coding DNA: TGCAGTGCTAGACCTAGCGGGTTCACAGATACGCAGTATTTT. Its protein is CSARPSGFTDTQYF.